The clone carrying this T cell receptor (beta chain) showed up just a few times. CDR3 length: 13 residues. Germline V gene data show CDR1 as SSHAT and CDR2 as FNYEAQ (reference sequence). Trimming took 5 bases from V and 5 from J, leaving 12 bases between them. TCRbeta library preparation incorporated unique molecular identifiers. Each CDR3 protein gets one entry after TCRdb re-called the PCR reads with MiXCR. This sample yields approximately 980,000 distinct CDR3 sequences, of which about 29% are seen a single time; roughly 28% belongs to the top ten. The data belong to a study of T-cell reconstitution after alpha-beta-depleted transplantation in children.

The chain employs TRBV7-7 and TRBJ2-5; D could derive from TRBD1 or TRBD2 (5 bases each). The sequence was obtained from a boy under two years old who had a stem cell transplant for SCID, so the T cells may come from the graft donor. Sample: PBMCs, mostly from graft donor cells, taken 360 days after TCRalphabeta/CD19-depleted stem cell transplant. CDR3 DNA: TGTGCCAGCAGCGCCCTAAGGGACGAGACCCAGTACTTC. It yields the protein CASSALRDETQYF.